This T cell receptor beta chain was sequenced in a study of T cells after yellow fever vaccination. The CDR3 spans 14 residues. Trimming cost V 4 bases and J 2 bases, with 8 bases left between them. Germline V CDR1 and CDR2: SNHLY, FYNNEI. Using its own MiXCR run on the 5' RACE reads, TCRdb lists one record per CDR3 protein. This table has around 300,000 distinct CDR3 sequences, 13% appearing once. The sample in question was CD4+ T cells sorted from PBMCs, obtained 45 days after the yellow fever booster vaccination. This clonotype was obtained from a young man who received the YFV17D yellow fever vaccine. The genes are TRBV2 and TRBJ2-2; D is unclear. The CDR3 is CASSVGLNTGELFF. CDR3 DNA: TGTGCCAGCAGTGTTGGTCTAAACACCGGGGAGCTGTTTTTT.